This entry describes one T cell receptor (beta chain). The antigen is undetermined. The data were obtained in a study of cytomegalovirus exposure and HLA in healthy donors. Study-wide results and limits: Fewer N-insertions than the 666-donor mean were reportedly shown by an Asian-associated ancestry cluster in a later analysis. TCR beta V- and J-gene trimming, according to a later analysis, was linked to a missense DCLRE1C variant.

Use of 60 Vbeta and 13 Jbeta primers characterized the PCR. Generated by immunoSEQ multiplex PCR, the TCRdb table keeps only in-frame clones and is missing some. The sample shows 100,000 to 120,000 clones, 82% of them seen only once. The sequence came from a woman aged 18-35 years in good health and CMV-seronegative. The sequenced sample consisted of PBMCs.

The CDR3: CASKRGPDSGNTIYF. The CDR3 nucleotides read TGTGCCAGCAAGAGAGGGCCGGACTCTGGAAACACCATATATTTT. The V and J genes are TRBV6-5 and TRBJ1-3; D remains unclear. The length of the CDR3 is 15 residues. V lost 7 bases to trimming and J lost 0 bases, with 13 bases between them. Germline V gene data show CDR1 as MNHEY and CDR2 as SVGAGI.